This paragraph reports one TCR beta chain. Profiled with immunoSEQ multiplex PCR; TCRdb holds only in-frame clones, not every one. In the table there are approximately 61,000 clones, approximately 85% of which are singletons. The record originates from a study of T cell changes during pregnancy in multiple sclerosis. Looked up from germline, CDR1 is MGHDK and CDR2 is SYGVNS. The V gene lost 4 bases and the J gene lost 4 bases, with 8 bases spanning the gap. This CDR3 spans 13 amino acids. The sample in question was peripheral blood, obtained in the first trimester of pregnancy. This TCR came from a female donor with multiple sclerosis, enrolled in a pregnancy study. This chain connects TRBV25-1 to TRBJ2-1; the D is unclear. CDR3 residues: CASSVYEYNEQFF. As DNA, the CDR3 is TGTGCCAGCAGTGTTTACGAGTACAATGAGCAGTTCTTC.